These T cell receptor beta chains were read from a single sample in a study of blood T cell repertoires in COVID-19. Using immunoSEQ multiplex PCR, the repertoire was profiled, and TCRdb retains in-frame clones only, with some absent. The data show approximately 250,000 clones, approximately 86% seen once. The sequencing sample was made of peripheral blood. These receptors were taken from a man aged 40-50 years with active or convalescent COVID-19. Both conserved end residues are part of each CDR3. The order of the fields is V gene, clone size, D gene, J gene, CDR3 DNA, CDR3 protein. D genes are given only for firm matches. Some rows mark clone size as missing; the rest say once, few, many or name a class of expanded clone.

V gene: TRBV10-2; clone size: NA; D gene: TRBD2; J gene: TRBJ2-4; CDR3 DNA: TGCGCCAGCAGGAGCGGGGGGACTGAAAACATTCAGTACTTC; CDR3 protein: CASRSGGTENIQYF
V gene: TRBV6-1; clone size: NA; D gene: NA; J gene: TRBJ1-2; CDR3 DNA: TGTGCCAGCAGTGAAGTACGGGAGGGCTACACCTTC; CDR3 protein: CASSEVREGYTF
V gene: TRBV19; clone size: NA; D gene: TRBD1; J gene: TRBJ2-7; CDR3 DNA: TGTGCCACAGCCCCAACGGGGACAGATAATGACGAGCAGTACTTC; CDR3 protein: CATAPTGTDNDEQYF
V gene: TRBV6-5; clone size: NA; D gene: NA; J gene: TRBJ2-7; CDR3 DNA: TGTGCCAGCAGTTACAGACACCCCCGTCTTGCCTACGAGCAGTACTTC; CDR3 protein: CASSYRHPRLAYEQYF
V gene: TRBV11-3; clone size: NA; D gene: NA; J gene: TRBJ1-2; CDR3 DNA: TGTGCCAGCAGCTTAGATGAGGGGAGGAGCTGCACCTTC; CDR3 protein: CASSLDEGRSCTF
V gene: TRBV27; clone size: NA; D gene: TRBD1; J gene: TRBJ2-3; CDR3 DNA: TGTGCCACTGCCAGGGGGATCACAGATACGCAGTATTTT; CDR3 protein: CATARGITDTQYF
V gene: TRBV2; clone size: NA; D gene: NA; J gene: TRBJ1-5; CDR3 DNA: TGTGCCAGCAGTACCACCGAGGCGACTCTCAATCAGCCCCAGCATTTT; CDR3 protein: CASSTTEATLNQPQHF
V gene: TRBV18; clone size: NA; D gene: NA; J gene: TRBJ2-7; CDR3 DNA: TGTGCCAGCTCACCAAGAACAGATGACCTGGACGAGCAGTACTTC; CDR3 protein: CASSPRTDDLDEQYF
V gene: TRBV6-5; clone size: NA; D gene: NA; J gene: TRBJ1-5; CDR3 DNA: TGTGCCAGCAGAACAGGGTTTGGGCAGCCCCAGCATTTT; CDR3 protein: CASRTGFGQPQHF
V gene: TRBV6-4; clone size: NA; D gene: TRBD1; J gene: TRBJ1-6; CDR3 DNA: TGTGCCAGCAGTGTCAGACAGGGGGCTTCTTCACCCCTCCACTTT; CDR3 protein: CASSVRQGASSPLHF
V gene: TRBV30; clone size: NA; D gene: NA; J gene: TRBJ2-3; CDR3 DNA: TGTGCCTGGAGTGTAAGCTCGGTGAGCACAGATACGCAGTATTTT; CDR3 protein: CAWSVSSVSTDTQYF
V gene: TRBV19; clone size: NA; D gene: NA; J gene: TRBJ1-1; CDR3 DNA: TGTGCCAGCGGGGGGACGGGGAACACTGAAGCTTTCTTT; CDR3 protein: CASGGTGNTEAFF
V gene: TRBV6-5; clone size: once; D gene: TRBD1; J gene: TRBJ1-1; CDR3 DNA: TGTGCCAGCAACAGGGGAATGAACACTGAAGCTTTCTTT; CDR3 protein: CASNRGMNTEAFF
V gene: TRBV28; clone size: NA; D gene: TRBD1; J gene: TRBJ1-6; CDR3 DNA: TGTGCCAGCAGCATCGACAGGGGGGAGTCCTATAATTCACCCCTCCACTTT; CDR3 protein: CASSIDRGESYNSPLHF
V gene: TRBV14; clone size: many; D gene: TRBD1; J gene: TRBJ2-7; CDR3 DNA: TGTGCCAGCAGTCTGTGGGACAGAGATTACGAGCAGTACTTC; CDR3 protein: CASSLWDRDYEQYF
V gene: TRBV6-5; clone size: NA; D gene: NA; J gene: TRBJ2-2; CDR3 DNA: TGTGCCAGCAGACTCGACAGAAACACCGGGGAGCTGTTTTTT; CDR3 protein: CASRLDRNTGELFF
V gene: TRBV5-1; clone size: NA; D gene: NA; J gene: TRBJ2-7; CDR3 DNA: TGCGCCAGCAGCACTGCGTGGGGGGACTACGAGCAGTACTTC; CDR3 protein: CASSTAWGDYEQYF
V gene: TRBV15; clone size: once; D gene: NA; J gene: TRBJ2-2; CDR3 DNA: TGTGCCACCAGCAGAGATATAACAGGCGCAGGCGGGGAGCTGTTTTTT; CDR3 protein: CATSRDITGAGGELFF
V gene: TRBV9; clone size: NA; D gene: TRBD2; J gene: TRBJ2-1; CDR3 DNA: TGTGCCAGCAGCGTAGTTTCTAGCGGGGGCTATGAGCAGTTCTTC; CDR3 protein: CASSVVSSGGYEQFF
V gene: TRBV30; clone size: NA; D gene: NA; J gene: TRBJ2-7; CDR3 DNA: TGTGCCTGGAGTCCACGGAACAGTGAGCAGTACTTC; CDR3 protein: CAWSPRNSEQYF
V gene: TRBV6-1; clone size: NA; D gene: TRBD1; J gene: TRBJ1-2; CDR3 DNA: TGTGCCAGCAGTGATGGGACAGGTGCTGGCTATGGCTACACCTTC; CDR3 protein: CASSDGTGAGYGYTF
V gene: TRBV3-1/TRBV3-2; clone size: NA; D gene: NA; J gene: TRBJ2-3; CDR3 DNA: TGTGCCAGCAGCCAAGAACAGAGAAGCACAGATACGCAGTATTTT; CDR3 protein: CASSQEQRSTDTQYF
V gene: TRBV3-1/TRBV3-2; clone size: NA; D gene: NA; J gene: TRBJ2-1; CDR3 DNA: TGTGCCAGCAGCCAAGGGAACAGGGACCAGTTCTTC; CDR3 protein: CASSQGNRDQFF
V gene: TRBV12-5; clone size: once; D gene: TRBD1; J gene: TRBJ1-5; CDR3 DNA: TGTGCTAGTGGTTTAGGACAGGGGGCTTATAGCAATCAGCCCCAGCATTTT; CDR3 protein: CASGLGQGAYSNQPQHF